This T cell receptor beta chain came from a study of cytomegalovirus exposure and HLA in healthy donors. Study-level findings and limits: A list of 164 TCR beta chains associated with cytomegalovirus was given.

Per the germline V gene, CDR1 is SNHLY and CDR2 is FYNNEI. V was trimmed by 3 bases and J by 3 bases, leaving 18 bases between them. The CDR3 runs to 16 residues. The repertoire was sequenced with immunoSEQ multiplex PCR; TCRdb's copy has only in-frame clones and lacks some. This table holds 250,000 to 400,000 clones, roughly 86% found once. For this clone: Its antigen is unidentified.

This chain joins TRBV2 and TRBJ2-7; a possible D gene is TRBD1 (5 bases). The source of this sequence is a man aged 30-40 years in good health and CMV-seronegative. Sequenced input: PBMCs. The CDR3 reads CASSEEQVSWHYEQYF. The CDR3 DNA reads as TGTGCCAGCAGTGAGGAACAGGTCTCCTGGCACTACGAGCAGTACTTC.